The T cell receptor (beta chain) described here comes from a study of graft-versus-host responses after intestinal transplantation. About the study: Among the recipients, all got anti-thymocyte globulin induction and then tacrolimus and steroids for around 3 years. Study results and limitations: Individuals carrying graft-donor T cell macrochimerism showed high graft-versus-host to host-versus-graft clonal ratios in allografts. Early HvG declines after transplant were associated with peak circulating GvH clone levels.

As regards this clone: Its antigen is still unknown.

With V trimmed by 6 bases and J by 4 bases, 7 bases remained unmatched. The CDR3 has 15 amino acids. The V gene's germline CDR1 is SNHLY and CDR2 FYNNEI. The assay was immunoSEQ multiplex PCR, and TCRdb's table has in-frame clones only and misses some. The sample carries about 38,000 clones, roughly 80% recorded once. The source material was PBMCs, sampled about 160 weeks after transplant. This sequence joins TRBV2 and TRBJ1-3; 9 positions agree with TRBD1. The clonotype was recovered from a human patient who received an intestinal transplant, so some T cells may come from the graft donor. The CDR3 region is CASREGQGFGNTIYF. In nucleotides, the CDR3 is TGTGCCAGCAGAGAGGGACAGGGCTTCGGAAACACCATATATTTT.